Following are 30 T cell receptor beta chains from one sample sequenced in a study of T cells in Graves' hyperthyroidism and ophthalmopathy. Amplification yielded TCR beta CDR3 regions, with RNA transcripts as the source. A first-round RT-PCR of the TCR CDR3 used the HTBI primer set. One entry per CDR3 protein, called by TCRdb with MiXCR from the multiplex PCR reads. The table has under 700,000 distinct CDR3 sequences, about 45% seen once; the top ten hold 8.2%. The source material was peripheral blood or thyroid tissue (not recorded which). The receptors originated from a woman in her late teens or twenties with Graves' hyperthyroidism.

V gene TRBV5-1 combines with J gene TRBJ2-7; D is unresolved. The germline gives CDR1 SGHRS, CDR2 YFSETQ. V was shortened by 4 bases and J by 3 bases, with 8 bases between the two germline ends. This CDR3 has 12 amino acids. CDR3: CASSRIDYEQYV. DNA for the CDR3: TGCGCCAGCAGCAGGATCGACTACGAGCAGTACGTC.

On this clonotype: A much more abundant neighbour one base away suggests this may be a read error. It is likely a read error, because the conserved phenylalanine at the end of the CDR3 is missing. The chain couples TRBV29-1 to TRBJ2-7; no clear D. Trimming pared 5 bases from V and 3 bases from J, leaving 14 bases between. Germline CDR1 reads SQVTM; CDR2 reads ANQGSEA. This CDR3 region has 13 residues. The CDR3 protein is CSVRVFESYEQYL. CDR3 sequence (DNA): TGCAGCGTTCGGGTTTTTGAGAGCTACGAGCAGTACCTC.

The rearrangement uses TRBV10-3 and TRBJ1-1; D ambiguous. This CDR3 contains 12 residues. Trimming removed 5 bases from V and 6 bases from J, with 10 bases in between. Germline V gene lookup returns CDR1 ENHRY and CDR2 SYGVKD. The CDR3 DNA follows: TGTGCCATCAGTTTCTACTACGCTGAAGCTTTCTTT. This codes for CAISFYYAEAFF.

This clonotype has just a few counts. The rearrangement links TRBV16 to TRBJ2-2; D is perhaps TRBD1 or TRBD2 (6 bases each). The ends were cut back, 3 bases at V and 14 bases at J, with 13 bases in the middle. Germline V CDR1 and CDR2: KGHSY, FQNENV. This CDR3 contains 12 residues. CDR3 in DNA: TGTGCCAGCAGCCAGCGGGACACGGATCTGTTTTTT. It yields the protein CASSQRDTDLFF.

This clonotype was counted only a few times. The V call is TRBV5-1, the J call TRBJ2-7; a possible D gene is TRBD2 (5 bases). This CDR3 contains 14 residues. Trimming shortened V by 4 bases and J by 5 bases, and 16 bases separated the two germline ends. The V gene's germline CDR1 is SGHRS and CDR2 YFSETQ. CDR3 sequence (DNA): TGCGCCAGCAGCCCAGGTAGCGTAAGGGACGAGCAGTACTTC. Encoded protein: CASSPGSVRDEQYF.

This clonotype was observed many times. The chain combines TRBV5-1 with TRBJ1-5, with D hard to call. CDR1 is SGHRS, CDR2 YFSETQ, per germline. The CDR3 loop spans 13 amino acids. V lost 4 bases and J 8 bases, leaving 13 bases between the germline ends. As DNA, the CDR3 is TGCGCCAGCAGCCTCGCTTCGGGAGAGCCCCAGCATTTT. Amino acids: CASSLASGEPQHF.

The CDR3 region is CASSEVGQGWQETQYF. DNA for the CDR3: TGTGCCAGCAGTGAAGTGGGACAAGGGTGGCAAGAGACCCAGTACTTC. V usage is TRBV2 and J usage is TRBJ2-5; weak D call: TRBD1 (6 bases). CDR3 size: 16 residues. The V gene's germline CDR1 is SNHLY and CDR2 FYNNEI. Trimming cost V 1 base and J 2 bases, with 14 bases left between them.

This clonotype was seen ten or more times. One junction end does not reproduce the germline sequence, and a read error may be involved. The V gene is TRBV5-5, the J gene TRBJ1-1; D not certain. CDR1 SGHKS and CDR2 YYEKEE come from the germline V gene (reference sequence). The CDR3 sequence is 11 residues long. CDR3 nucleotide sequence: TGTGCCAGCAGCTCGTACACTGGAGCTTTCTTT. Its translation is CASSSYTGAFF.

A word on this clonotype: A read error may be the cause here, since a much bigger clone is one base away. The gene calls are TRBV2 and TRBJ2-5; D unresolved. CDR3 length: 13 residues. The germline V gene has CDR1 SNHLY and CDR2 FYNNEI. V lost 7 bases to trimming and J lost 1 base, with 10 bases between them. CDR3 DNA sequence: TGTGCCAGCACTGCCGAGCTCCAAGAGACCCAGTACTTC. This translates into CASTAELQETQYF.

The CDR3 spells CAISPGQGINEQYF. In DNA, the CDR3 is TGTGCCATCAGCCCGGGACAGGGGATAAACGAGCAGTACTTC. The V and J genes are TRBV10-3 and TRBJ2-7; 10 bases map to TRBD1. The CDR3 has 14 amino acids. V lost 6 bases, J lost 5 bases, and 7 bases stayed unmatched. Germline-derived CDR1 and CDR2 are ENHRY and SYGVKD.

A note on this clonotype: This may come from a read error, since a much larger clone is one base off. This chain links TRBV7-9 with TRBJ1-5; D not certain. This CDR3 spans 14 amino acids. Germline CDR1 reads SEHNR; CDR2 reads FQNEAQ (reference sequence). V lost 5 bases and J 7 bases, leaving 15 bases between the germline ends. Here the CDR3 DNA reads TGTGCCAGCAGCATCATGGGATCTGGACAGCCCCAGCATTTT. It encodes CASSIMGSGQPQHF.

This clonotype was observed many times. The chain joins TRBV19 to TRBJ1-5; 8 nucleotides agree with TRBD1. With V trimmed by 5 bases and J by 3 bases, 6 bases remained unmatched. This CDR3 has 15 residues. Germline-derived CDR1 and CDR2 are LNHDA and SQIVND (reference sequence). Here the CDR3 DNA reads TGTGCCAGTAGTCCCCGGACAGGGCTCAATCAGCCCCAGCATTTT. It specifies CASSPRTGLNQPQHF.

V is TRBV29-1 and J is TRBJ1-5; maybe TRBD1 (5 bases). This CDR3 region has 14 residues. Germline V gene lookup returns CDR1 SQVTM and CDR2 ANQGSEA. The CDR3 DNA reads as TGCAGTGAAGCGGGGCAGCCATTTCATCAGCCCCAGCATTTT. Protein product: CSEAGQPFHQPQHF.

This chain uses TRBV25-1 with TRBJ1-2, with D maybe TRBD1 (5 bases). V shed 5 bases and J shed 6 bases, with 16 bases lying between them. The CDR3 length is 14 residues. Germline CDR1 reads MGHDK; CDR2 reads SYGVNS. Here the CDR3 DNA reads TGTGCCAGCAGTACTGAGGCAGGGAGCGATGGCTACACCTTC. Translation: CASSTEAGSDGYTF.

The chain joins TRBV20-1 to TRBJ2-1, with 9 bases aligning to TRBD2. The CDR3 is made up of 14 amino acids. V shed 2 bases and J 6 bases; nucleotides not matched to a gene: 5. The germline V gene has CDR1 DFQATT and CDR2 SNEGSKA (reference sequence). In DNA form, the CDR3 reads TGCAGTGCTAGAACTCGACTAGCGGTCAATGAGCAGTTCTTC. It yields the protein CSARTRLAVNEQFF.

The chain uses TRBV18 and TRBJ1-1, with D perhaps TRBD1 (5 bases). V lost 3 bases to trimming and J lost 0 bases, with 14 bases between them. Germline V gene data show CDR1 as KGHSH and CDR2 as LQKENI. The CDR3 has 16 residues. Here the CDR3 DNA reads TGTGCCAGCTCACCCCAGACAGATTACATGAACACTGAAGCTTTCTTT. Protein sequence: CASSPQTDYMNTEAFF.

The table lists this clonotype with many counts. The chain is built from TRBV9 and TRBJ1-1; 8 nucleotides align to TRBD1. Germline assignment: CDR1 SGDLS and CDR2 YYNGEE. V lost 4 bases, J lost 6 bases, and 5 bases stayed unmatched. There are 13 residues in the CDR3. CDR3 DNA sequence: TGTGCCAGCAGCCCCGGGACAGGCCCTGAAGCTTTCTTT. Translation: CASSPGTGPEAFF. Together with reference TRBV9 and TRBJ1-1, the CDR3 gives the full variable domain: DSGVTQTPKHLITATGQRVTLRCSPRSGDLSVYWYQQSLDQGLQFLIQYYNGEERAKGNILERFSAQQFPDLHSELNLSSLELGDSALYFCASSPGTGPEAFFGQGTRLTVV.

The chain carries TRBV7-8 and TRBJ1-5, with 9 bases identical to TRBD1. Germline CDR1 is SGHVS and CDR2 is FQNEAQ. Trimming took 9 bases from V and 5 from J; bases not matched to a gene: 5. The CDR3 has 13 residues. CDR3 residues: CASAGQGYQPQHF. CDR3 nucleotides: TGTGCCAGTGCCGGACAGGGGTATCAGCCCCAGCATTTT.

This clonotype is a singleton in its sample. This chain links TRBV24-1 with TRBJ2-2, with D possibly TRBD2 on 6 matching bases. The CDR3 is 17 amino acids. Trimming took off 5 bases at V and 1 base at J, with 16 bases between the two ends. The germline V gene encodes CDR1 KGHDR and CDR2 SFDVKD. The CDR3 is CATSGSIRRENTGELFF. The DNA of the CDR3 is TGTGCCACCAGTGGCTCTATCAGGCGGGAGAACACCGGGGAGCTGTTTTTT.

This chain joins TRBV25-1 and TRBJ2-5; 8 bases are shared with TRBD2. The junction had 4 bases not matched to a gene; V was cut back by 4 bases and J by 3 bases. Germline V lookup: CDR1 MGHDK, CDR2 SYGVNS. This CDR3 spans 14 amino acids. The CDR3 DNA reads as TGTGCCAGCAGTGCCCGAGCGGGAGAAGAGACCCAGTACTTC. It specifies CASSARAGEETQYF.

The table lists this clonotype with many counts. The V gene is TRBV29-1, the J gene TRBJ1-1, with 7 positions matching TRBD1. Trimming took 3 bases from V and 0 from J; bases not matched to a gene: 7. The CDR3 contains 15 residues. Per germline, CDR1 SQVTM and CDR2 ANQGSEA. The CDR3 reads CSVDAHRGVNTEAFF. CDR3 nucleotides: TGCAGCGTTGACGCACACAGGGGAGTGAACACTGAAGCTTTCTTT.

This clonotype was seen once. A much larger clone sits a single nucleotide away, making a read error possible. CDR3 protein: CAISESTGGATGAFF. CDR3 bases: TGTGCCATCAGTGAGTCGACGGGGGGAGCCACTGGAGCTTTCTTT. The rearrangement links TRBV10-3 to TRBJ1-1; the D gene is possibly TRBD1 (5 bases). Germline CDR1 is ENHRY and CDR2 is SYGVKD. The CDR3 length is 15 residues.

The genes are TRBV20-1 and TRBJ2-7; TRBD2 might be the D (5 bases). Trimming pared 6 bases from V and 3 bases from J, leaving 12 bases between. There are 12 residues in the CDR3. Germline CDR1 is DFQATT and CDR2 is SNEGSKA (reference sequence). The CDR3 nucleotides read TGCAGTGCGGTGGGAGTGAGCTACGAGCAGTACTTC. It codes for CSAVGVSYEQYF.

Details on this clonotype: A single base separates this from a much larger clone, so it may be a read error. The chain has TRBV2 and TRBJ1-1; D is uncertain. From germline, CDR1 is SNHLY and CDR2 FYNNEI. This CDR3 has 15 amino acids. CDR3 residues: CASSERRAKNTKAFF. In nucleotides, the CDR3 is TGTGCCAGCAGTGAAAGGAGGGCAAAGAACACTAAAGCTTTCTTT.

The chain is built from TRBV9 and TRBJ2-7; D gene uncertain. Looked up from germline, CDR1 is SGDLS and CDR2 is YYNGEE. The CDR3 totals 15 residues. Trimming shortened V by 4 bases and J by 1 base, and 15 bases separated the two germline ends. CDR3 nucleotide sequence: TGTGCCAGCAGCCCCGGACCAACCACTTCCTACGAGCAGTACTTC. Protein product: CASSPGPTTSYEQYF.

The V gene is TRBV29-1, the J gene TRBJ1-2; 7 bases are shared with TRBD1. CDR1 is SQVTM and CDR2 is ANQGSEA in the germline V gene. There are 12 residues in the CDR3. The junction had 11 bases not matched to a gene; V was cut back by 8 bases and J by 8 bases. The CDR3 loop is CSPTGGGRGYTF. In DNA form, the CDR3 reads TGCAGCCCAACGGGAGGGGGCAGAGGCTACACCTTC.

The chain has TRBV20-1 and TRBJ1-2; D remains ambiguous. Trimming pared 3 bases from V and 0 bases from J, leaving 11 bases between. The germline V gene has CDR1 DFQATT and CDR2 SNEGSKA (reference sequence). This CDR3 contains 14 residues. The CDR3 spells CSARSVSPNYGYTF. The CDR3 nucleotides read TGCAGTGCTAGGTCTGTCAGTCCTAACTATGGCTACACCTTC.

The chain combines TRBV2 with TRBJ1-4; TRBD1 agrees at 8 bases. Trimming took 6 bases from V and 7 from J; bases not matched to a gene: 10. In germline, CDR1 is SNHLY, CDR2 FYNNEI. This CDR3 has 15 residues. The CDR3 region is CASSSWTGQAEKLFF. The DNA of the CDR3 is TGTGCCAGCAGCTCCTGGACAGGGCAGGCTGAAAAACTGTTTTTT.

This clonotype was detected ten times or more. The chain combines TRBV5-1 with TRBJ2-7, with 14 bases aligning to TRBD2. The CDR3 has 16 amino acids. V lost 3 bases to trimming and J lost 3 bases; unmatched junction nucleotides: 5. From germline, CDR1 is SGHRS and CDR2 YFSETQ. The CDR3 is CASSWGLAGVNYEQYF. In DNA, the CDR3 is TGCGCCAGCAGCTGGGGACTAGCGGGAGTAAACTACGAGCAGTACTTC.

This clonotype has at least ten counts. The CDR3 loop reads CSVESQGIVYGYTF. CDR3 sequence (DNA): TGCAGCGTTGAATCACAGGGGATCGTCTATGGCTACACCTTC. The rearrangement links TRBV29-1 to TRBJ1-2; 7 bases map to TRBD1. Germline CDR1 is SQVTM and CDR2 is ANQGSEA. The V and J ends lost 2 bases and 4 bases, in that order; junction bases with no gene match: 7. This CDR3 spans 14 amino acids.